This passage covers 21 T cell receptor beta chains from one sample sequenced in a study of blood T cell repertoires in COVID-19. Only in-frame clones appear in the TCRdb table, and some are missing; sequencing was by immunoSEQ multiplex PCR. The sample consists of around 30,000 clones, about 90% of them appearing once. Sequencing used peripheral blood. The receptors derive from a man aged 80 or over with acute or convalescent COVID-19.

The chain carries TRBV3-1 (or the pseudogene TRBV3-2) and TRBJ1-1, with D uncertain. The CDR3 consists of 15 residues. Per the germline V gene, CDR1 is LGHDT and CDR2 is YNNKEL (reference sequence). V lost 0 bases and J lost 1, with 9 bases in between. CDR3 DNA: TGTGCCAGCAGCCAAGAAGTAGCACAGAACACTGAAGCTTTCTTT. This codes for CASSQEVAQNTEAFF.

This clone has only one observation. This chain connects TRBV18 to TRBJ2-7; tentative D call: TRBD1 (6 bases). Deletions cut 5 bases from V and 3 bases from J, with 17 bases between. Germline values: CDR1 KGHSH, CDR2 LQKENI. CDR3 length equals 15 residues. The CDR3 region has the DNA TGTGCCAGCTCAGCAGGACAGTCTGGGGGCTACGAGCAGTACTTC. Residues: CASSAGQSGGYEQYF.

This clone was seen just once. This chain links TRBV5-1 with TRBJ1-5, with 7 bases identical to TRBD1. Trimming removed 4 bases from V and 5 bases from J; junction bases left unmatched: 9. The germline V gene encodes CDR1 SGHRS and CDR2 YFSETQ. The CDR3 is made up of 15 amino acids. The CDR3 protein is CASSPAGGRDQPQHF. The CDR3 nucleotides are TGCGCCAGCAGCCCTGCAGGGGGTAGGGATCAGCCCCAGCATTTT.

This chain connects TRBV5-1 to TRBJ2-7; possible D gene TRBD1, 5 bases. CDR1 and CDR2 (germline): SGHRS, YFSETQ. Trimming took 4 bases from V and 0 from J, leaving 17 bases between them. The CDR3 is made up of 16 amino acids. CDR3 sequence reads: CASSPDTGISSYEQYF. The CDR3 nucleotides read TGCGCCAGCAGCCCGGACACCGGCATCAGCTCCTACGAGCAGTACTTC.

This clone was seen only once. The CDR3 sequence is CASSYSWQGELFF. CDR3 DNA sequence: TGTGCCAGCAGTTACTCGTGGCAGGGGGAGCTGTTTTTT. This chain connects TRBV6-5 to TRBJ2-2, with D unclear. This CDR3 is 13 amino acids long. Trimming shortened V by 0 bases and J by 8 bases, and 7 bases separated the two germline ends. Germline V gene data show CDR1 as MNHEY and CDR2 as SVGAGI.

The rearrangement joins TRBV7-3 to TRBJ2-2; D uncertain. Deletions cut 0 bases from V and 7 bases from J, with 9 bases between. CDR3 length: 14 residues. CDR1 SGHTA and CDR2 FQGTGA come from the germline V gene. The CDR3 loop reads CASSLTISSGELFF. The DNA of the CDR3 is TGTGCCAGCAGCTTAACGATCTCCAGCGGGGAGCTGTTTTTT.

This sequence joins TRBV5-1 and TRBJ1-1; 7 nucleotides match TRBD1. CDR1 is SGHRS, CDR2 YFSETQ, per germline. Unmatched junction bases numbered 6, after V lost 0 bases and J lost 4 bases. The CDR3 is made up of 15 amino acids. The CDR3 DNA reads TGCGCCAGCAGCTTGGAACAGGGGCCCGGCACTGAAGCTTTCTTT. This encodes CASSLEQGPGTEAFF.

The rearrangement joins TRBV10-2 to TRBJ2-7, with 10 bases that match TRBD1. This CDR3 has 14 residues. Germline V CDR1 and CDR2: WSHSY, SAAADI. V was clipped by 4 bases and J by 0 bases; unmatched bases: 0. The chain's CDR3 is CASSGTGGSYEQYF. CDR3 sequence (DNA): TGCGCCAGCAGTGGGACAGGGGGCTCCTACGAGCAGTACTTC.

This chain uses TRBV28 with TRBJ1-6, with D tentatively TRBD1 (6 bases). Germline V gene sequence: CDR1 MDHEN, CDR2 SYDVKM. V lost 1 base to trimming and J lost 6 bases, with 10 bases between them. The length of the CDR3 is 15 residues. The CDR3 here is CASSLYGQSNSPLHF. CDR3 nucleotides: TGTGCCAGCAGTTTATACGGACAGTCTAATTCACCCCTCCACTTT.

This chain connects TRBV6-2 or TRBV6-3 to TRBJ2-7; 7 bases match TRBD1. The CDR3 contains 16 residues. Trimming removed 4 bases from V and 2 bases from J; junction bases left unmatched: 11. CDR1 is MNHEY, CDR2 SVGEGT, per germline. The CDR3 loop is CASSSGVSGGAYEQYF. The CDR3 coding sequence is TGTGCCAGCAGTTCCGGAGTATCAGGGGGTGCCTACGAGCAGTACTTC.

This chain uses TRBV5-1 with TRBJ1-1; 12 positions match TRBD1. The trim removed 4 bases at V and 5 bases at J, leaving 6 bases unmatched. CDR3 length: 15 residues. From germline, CDR1 is SGHRS and CDR2 YFSETQ. The DNA of the CDR3 is TGCGCCAGCAGCCGCGGGACAGGGGGCCGGACTGAAGCTTTCTTT. Amino acid sequence: CASSRGTGGRTEAFF.

This clone was recorded once. The J gene is TRBJ1-3, the V gene TRBV7-2; D is uncertain. CDR3 length equals 15 residues. Germline V gene lookup returns CDR1 SGHTA and CDR2 FQGNSA. Trimming pared 1 base from V and 0 bases from J, leaving 7 bases between. The CDR3 sequence is CASSLGEASGNTIYF. Written as DNA, the CDR3 is TGTGCCAGCAGCTTAGGGGAGGCCTCTGGAAACACCATATATTTT.

This chain joins TRBV5-1 and TRBJ1-2; TRBD1 is a possible D gene (5 bases). The CDR3 sequence is 15 residues long. Trimming took 4 bases from V and 0 from J, leaving 13 bases between them. Germline-derived CDR1 and CDR2 are SGHRS and YFSETQ. The CDR3 region is CASSPGLQANYGYTF. The CDR3 DNA reads TGCGCCAGCAGCCCGGGACTCCAAGCTAACTATGGCTACACCTTC.

The V call is TRBV6-5, the J call TRBJ2-6; D is ambiguous. CDR3 length equals 15 residues. In germline, CDR1 is MNHEY, CDR2 SVGAGI. V shed 7 bases and J shed 4 bases, with 14 bases lying between them. The CDR3 protein is CASKRPEMGANVLTF. The CDR3 DNA is TGTGCCAGCAAGAGGCCCGAGATGGGGGCCAACGTCCTGACTTTC.

The chain employs TRBV10-3 and TRBJ2-2, with D hard to call. This CDR3 has 16 amino acids. CDR1 ENHRY and CDR2 SYGVKD come from the germline V gene. With 3 bases removed from V and 0 bases from J, the gap between germline ends came to 11 bases. The CDR3 DNA is TGTGCCATCAGTGATGTGACAATCTCGAACACCGGGGAGCTGTTTTTT. This codes for CAISDVTISNTGELFF.

V is TRBV21-1 and J is TRBJ1-2; no DNA check was done on the table's D call, TRBD1. TRBV21-1 is a listed pseudogene. The CDR3 is 12 amino acids. Here the CDR3 reads CATKTGTGGYTF. In DNA, the CDR3 is TGTGCCACCAAGACAGGAACGGGTGGCTACACCTTC.

V gene TRBV18 combines with J gene TRBJ2-1; TRBD1 might be the D (6 bases). V lost 2 bases, J lost 7 bases, and 15 bases lay in between. Germline V CDR1 and CDR2: KGHSH, LQKENI. This CDR3 is built from 15 residues. CDR3 residues: CASSPSMGARNEQFF. For the CDR3, the DNA is TGTGCCAGCTCACCATCGATGGGGGCAAGAAATGAGCAGTTCTTC.

The J gene is TRBJ2-1, the V gene TRBV6-1; 9 nucleotides match TRBD1. CDR3 length: 15 residues. Germline CDR1 MNHNS, CDR2 SASEGT. V was pared by 1 base and J by 5 bases, with 3 bases of the junction left unmatched. CDR3 sequence reads: CASSEGGQGHNEQFF. The CDR3 nucleotides read TGTGCCAGCAGTGAAGGGGGACAGGGACACAATGAGCAGTTCTTC.

This chain links TRBV30 with TRBJ1-1, with D maybe TRBD1 (6 bases). The CDR3 has 13 amino acids. Between the trimmed V and J ends, which lost 0 bases and 11 bases, there was a span of 16 bases. From germline, CDR1 is GTSNPN and CDR2 SVGIG (reference sequence). The CDR3 sequence is CAWSVGGFAVAFF. The CDR3 DNA sequence: TGTGCCTGGAGTGTAGGGGGTTTCGCTGTGGCTTTCTTT.

This clone appeared once. This rearrangement joins TRBV2 to TRBJ2-1; TRBD1 is a possible D gene (6 bases). The V end lost 2 bases, the J end lost 10 bases, and 15 bases lay between the germline ends. Germline CDR1 reads SNHLY; CDR2 reads FYNNEI. This CDR3 has 14 residues. Here the CDR3 DNA reads TGTGCCAGCAGTGAATGGGGGCCCTCCGCGGAGCAGTTCTTC. Translated, it gives CASSEWGPSAEQFF.

The chain has TRBV19 and TRBJ1-3; 7 nucleotides agree with TRBD1. Germline-derived CDR1 and CDR2 are LNHDA and SQIVND (reference sequence). Trimming at V came to 4 bases and at J to 0 bases, leaving 3 bases not matched to a gene. The CDR3 runs to 15 residues. The CDR3 coding sequence is TGTGCCAGTAGTACTTCAGGGGGCTCTGGAAACACCATATATTTT. Its translation is CASSTSGGSGNTIYF.